Each of the 4 T cell receptor beta chains below was sequenced from the same sample in a study of shared clonotypes between healthy human individuals. Assay used: immunoSEQ multiplex PCR; TCRdb lists only in-frame clones, some missing. This repertoire shows 1,100,000 or so clones, 78% found once; its top ten account for approximately 0.5%. The sample consisted of memory CD4+ T cells from PBMCs. As for subset: CD45RA-negative fraction. These TCRs come from a man aged 18 to 29 in good health. Some clones in this sample may be carry-over from other donors' samples.

The V call is TRBV5-1, the J call TRBJ2-7; D is tentatively TRBD1 or TRBD2 (5 bases each). Trimming took off 4 bases at V and 2 bases at J, with 16 bases between the two ends. The germline V gene has CDR1 SGHRS and CDR2 YFSETQ. The CDR3 loop spans 15 amino acids. Here the CDR3 reads CASSPEAGGPYEQYF. DNA of the CDR3: TGCGCCAGCAGCCCGGAGGCTGGGGGACCCTACGAGCAGTACTTC.

The chain links TRBV7-2 to TRBJ2-6; perhaps TRBD1 as D (6 bases). V was cut by 4 bases and J by 2 bases, with 12 bases left in between. CDR1 and CDR2 from the germline V gene are SGHTA and FQGNSA. CDR3 length: 16 residues. The CDR3 spells CASSSKQGTGANVLTF. CDR3 sequence (DNA): TGTGCCAGCAGCTCCAAGCAGGGGACTGGGGCCAACGTCCTGACTTTC. Full variable domain (rest looked up from reference TRBV7-2 and TRBJ2-6): GAGVSQSPSNKVTEKGKDVELRCDPISGHTALYWYRQSLGQGLEFLIYFQGNSAPDKSGLPSDRFSAERTGGSVSTLTIQRTQQEDSAVYLCASSSKQGTGANVLTFGAGSRLTVL.

This clone was counted a single time. V gene TRBV28 combines with J gene TRBJ1-1, with TRBD1 matching over 10 bases. Unmatched junction bases numbered 10, after V lost 5 bases and J lost 4 bases. This CDR3 has 16 residues. CDR1 is MDHEN, CDR2 SYDVKM, per germline. The CDR3 reads CASSTAPGQGITEAFF. The CDR3 nucleotides are TGTGCCAGCAGTACAGCTCCGGGACAGGGGATCACTGAAGCTTTCTTT.

This chain links TRBV7-2 with TRBJ2-1, with 11 bases that match TRBD2. The CDR3 contains 13 residues. Trimming took 8 bases from V and 7 from J; bases not matched to a gene: 4. Germline assignment: CDR1 SGHTA and CDR2 FQGNSA. The CDR3 reads CASRLAGSNEQFF. CDR3 DNA: TGTGCCAGCCGACTAGCGGGAAGTAATGAGCAGTTCTTC.